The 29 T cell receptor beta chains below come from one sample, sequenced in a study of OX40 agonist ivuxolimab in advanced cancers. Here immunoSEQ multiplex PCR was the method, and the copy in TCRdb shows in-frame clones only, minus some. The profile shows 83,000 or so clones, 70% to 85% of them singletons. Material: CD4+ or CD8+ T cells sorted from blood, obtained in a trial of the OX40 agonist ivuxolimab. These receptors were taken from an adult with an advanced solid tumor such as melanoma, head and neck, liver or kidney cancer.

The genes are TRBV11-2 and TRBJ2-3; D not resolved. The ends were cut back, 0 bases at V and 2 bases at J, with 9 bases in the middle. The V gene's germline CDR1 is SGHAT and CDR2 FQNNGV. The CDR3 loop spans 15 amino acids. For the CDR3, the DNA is TGTGCCAGCAGCTTAGAAGGGCGAGACACAGATACGCAGTATTTT. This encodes CASSLEGRDTDTQYF.

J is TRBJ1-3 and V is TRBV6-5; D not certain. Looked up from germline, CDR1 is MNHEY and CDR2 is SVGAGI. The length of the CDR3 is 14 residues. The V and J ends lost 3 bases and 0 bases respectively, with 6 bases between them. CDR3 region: CASSYDFSGNTIYF. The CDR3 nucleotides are TGTGCCAGCAGTTATGATTTCTCTGGAAACACCATATATTTT.

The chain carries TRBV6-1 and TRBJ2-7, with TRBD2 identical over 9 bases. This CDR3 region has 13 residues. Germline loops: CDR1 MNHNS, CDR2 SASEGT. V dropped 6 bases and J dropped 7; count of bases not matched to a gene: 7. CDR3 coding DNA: TGTGCCAGCAGGGCTAGCGGGGCACCTGAGCAGTACTTC. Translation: CASRASGAPEQYF.

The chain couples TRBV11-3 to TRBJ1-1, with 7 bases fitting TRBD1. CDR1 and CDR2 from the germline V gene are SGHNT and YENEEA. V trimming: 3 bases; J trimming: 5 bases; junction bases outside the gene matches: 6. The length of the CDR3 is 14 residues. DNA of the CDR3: TGTGCCAGCAGCTTCCACAGGGGTGGAACTGAAGCTTTCTTT. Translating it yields CASSFHRGGTEAFF.

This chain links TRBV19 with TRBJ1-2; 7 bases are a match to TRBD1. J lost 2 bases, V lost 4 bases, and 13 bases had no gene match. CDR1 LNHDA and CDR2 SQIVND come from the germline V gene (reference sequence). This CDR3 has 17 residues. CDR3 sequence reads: CASSTLYSGTANYGYTF. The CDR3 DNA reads TGTGCCAGTAGTACCCTCTACTCTGGGACAGCAAACTATGGCTACACCTTC.

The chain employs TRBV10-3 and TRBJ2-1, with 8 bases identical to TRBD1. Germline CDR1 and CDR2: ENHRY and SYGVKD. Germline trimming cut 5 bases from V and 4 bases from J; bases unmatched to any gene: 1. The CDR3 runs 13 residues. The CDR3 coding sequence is TGTGCCATCAGTAGACAGGGGTACAATGAGCAGTTCTTC. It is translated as CAISRQGYNEQFF.

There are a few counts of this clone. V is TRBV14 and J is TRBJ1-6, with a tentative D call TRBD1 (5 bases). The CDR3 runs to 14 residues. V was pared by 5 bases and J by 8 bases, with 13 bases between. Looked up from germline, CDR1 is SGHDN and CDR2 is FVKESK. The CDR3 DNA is TGTGCCAGCAGCTTACAGGTGCTTGATTCACCCCTCCACTTT. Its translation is CASSLQVLDSPLHF.

This CDR3 is CASSTTGGAWETQYF. The CDR3 bases are TGTGCCAGCAGCACGACAGGGGGCGCTTGGGAGACCCAGTACTTC. The chain joins TRBV9 to TRBJ2-5, with TRBD1 identical over 10 bases. Germline CDR1 and CDR2: SGDLS and YYNGEE. The junction had 8 bases not matched to a gene; V was cut back by 4 bases and J by 5 bases. The CDR3 has 15 residues. Filled out from reference TRBV9 and TRBJ2-5, the complete variable domain reads DSGVTQTPKHLITATGQRVTLRCSPRSGDLSVYWYQQSLDQGLQFLIQYYNGEERAKGNILERFSAQQFPDLHSELNLSSLELGDSALYFCASSTTGGAWETQYFGPGTRLLVL.

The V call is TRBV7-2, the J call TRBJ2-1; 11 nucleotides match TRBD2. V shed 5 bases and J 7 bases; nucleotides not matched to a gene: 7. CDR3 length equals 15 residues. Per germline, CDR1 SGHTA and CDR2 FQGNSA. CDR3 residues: CASSITSGSNNEQFF. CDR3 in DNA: TGTGCCAGCAGCATAACTAGCGGGAGTAATAATGAGCAGTTCTTC.

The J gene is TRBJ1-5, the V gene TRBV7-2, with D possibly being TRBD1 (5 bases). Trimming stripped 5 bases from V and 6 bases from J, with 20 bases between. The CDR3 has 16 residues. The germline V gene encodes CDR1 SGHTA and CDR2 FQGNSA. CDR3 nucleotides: TGTGCCAGCAGCCTGGGGGAGGCCCAACTTTCTCAGCCCCAGCATTTT. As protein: CASSLGEAQLSQPQHF.

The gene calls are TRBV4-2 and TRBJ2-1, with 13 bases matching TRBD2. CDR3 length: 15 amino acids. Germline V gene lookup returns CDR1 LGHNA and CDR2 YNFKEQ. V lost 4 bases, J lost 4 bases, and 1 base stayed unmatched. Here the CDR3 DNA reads TGTGCCAGCAGCCCGGGACTAGCGGGGTACAATGAGCAGTTCTTC. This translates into CASSPGLAGYNEQFF.

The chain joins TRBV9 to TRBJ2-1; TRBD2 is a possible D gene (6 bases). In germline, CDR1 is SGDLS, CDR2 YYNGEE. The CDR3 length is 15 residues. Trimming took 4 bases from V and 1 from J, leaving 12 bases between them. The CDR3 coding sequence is TGTGCCAGCAGCCCCACGGGACTTTCCTACAATGAGCAGTTCTTC. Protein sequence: CASSPTGLSYNEQFF.

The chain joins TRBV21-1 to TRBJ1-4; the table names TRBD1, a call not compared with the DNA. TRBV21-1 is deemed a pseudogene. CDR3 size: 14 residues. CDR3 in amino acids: CASSMGTGAEKLFF. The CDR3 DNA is TGTGCCAGCAGCATGGGGACAGGGGCCGAGAAACTGTTTTTT.

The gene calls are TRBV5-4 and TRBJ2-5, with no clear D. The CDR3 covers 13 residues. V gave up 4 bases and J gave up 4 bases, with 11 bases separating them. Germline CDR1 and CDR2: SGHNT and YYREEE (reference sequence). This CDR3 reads CASSPFMGETQYF. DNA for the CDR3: TGTGCCAGCAGCCCGTTTATGGGAGAGACCCAGTACTTC.

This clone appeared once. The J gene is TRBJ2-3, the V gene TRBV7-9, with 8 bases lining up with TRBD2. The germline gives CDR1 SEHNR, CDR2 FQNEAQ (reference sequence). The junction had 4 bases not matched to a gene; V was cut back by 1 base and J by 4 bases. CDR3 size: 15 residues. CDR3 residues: CASSLESGGSDTQYF. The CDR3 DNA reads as TGTGCCAGCAGCTTAGAGTCGGGGGGGTCAGATACGCAGTATTTT. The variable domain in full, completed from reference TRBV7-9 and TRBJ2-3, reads DTGVSQNPRHKITKRGQNVTFRCDPISEHNRLYWYRQTLGQGPEFLTYFQNEAQLEKSRLLSDRFSAERPKGSFSTLEIQRTEQGDSAMYLCASSLESGGSDTQYFGPGTRLTVL.

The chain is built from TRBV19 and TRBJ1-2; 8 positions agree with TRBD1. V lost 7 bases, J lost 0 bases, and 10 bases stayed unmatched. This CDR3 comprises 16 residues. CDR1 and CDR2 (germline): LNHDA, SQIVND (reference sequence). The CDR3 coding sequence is TGTGCCAGTAAGAAGACAGGGGCCCGTACTAACTATGGCTACACCTTC. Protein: CASKKTGARTNYGYTF.

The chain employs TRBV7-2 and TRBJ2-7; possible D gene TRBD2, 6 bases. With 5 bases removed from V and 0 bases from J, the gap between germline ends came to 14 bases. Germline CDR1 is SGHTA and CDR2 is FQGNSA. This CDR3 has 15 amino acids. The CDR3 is CASSLMRGASYEQYF. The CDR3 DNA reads TGTGCCAGCAGCCTCATGCGGGGTGCCTCCTACGAGCAGTACTTC.

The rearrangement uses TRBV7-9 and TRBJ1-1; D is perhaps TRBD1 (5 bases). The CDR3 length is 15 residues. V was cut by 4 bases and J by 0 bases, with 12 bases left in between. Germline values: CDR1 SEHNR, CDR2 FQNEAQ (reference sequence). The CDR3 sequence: CASSSKGMVNTEAFF. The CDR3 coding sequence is TGTGCCAGCAGCTCGAAGGGGATGGTGAACACTGAAGCTTTCTTT.

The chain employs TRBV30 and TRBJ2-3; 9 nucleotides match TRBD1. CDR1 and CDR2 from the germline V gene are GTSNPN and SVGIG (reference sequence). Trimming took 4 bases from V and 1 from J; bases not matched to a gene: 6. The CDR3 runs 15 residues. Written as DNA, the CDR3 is TGTGCCTGGAACTCGGGACAGGGTGGCACAGATACGCAGTATTTT. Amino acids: CAWNSGQGGTDTQYF.

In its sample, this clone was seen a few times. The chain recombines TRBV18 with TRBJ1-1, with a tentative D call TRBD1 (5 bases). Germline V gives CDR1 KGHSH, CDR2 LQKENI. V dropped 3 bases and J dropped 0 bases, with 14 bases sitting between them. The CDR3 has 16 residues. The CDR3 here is CASSPRNRGMNTEAFF. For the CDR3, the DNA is TGTGCCAGCTCACCGCGGAACCGGGGCATGAACACTGAAGCTTTCTTT. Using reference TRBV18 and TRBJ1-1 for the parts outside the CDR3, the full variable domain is NAGVMQNPRHLVRRRGQEARLRCSPMKGHSHVYWYRQLPEEGLKFMVYLQKENIIDESGMPKERFSAEFPKEGPSILRIQQVVRGDSAAYFCASSPRNRGMNTEAFFGQGTRLTVV.

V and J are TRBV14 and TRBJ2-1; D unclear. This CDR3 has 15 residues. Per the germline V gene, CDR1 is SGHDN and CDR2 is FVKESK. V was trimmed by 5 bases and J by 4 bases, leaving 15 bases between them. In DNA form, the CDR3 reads TGTGCCAGCAGCTCTTTCGAGGCAAAATACAATGAGCAGTTCTTC. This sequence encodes CASSSFEAKYNEQFF.

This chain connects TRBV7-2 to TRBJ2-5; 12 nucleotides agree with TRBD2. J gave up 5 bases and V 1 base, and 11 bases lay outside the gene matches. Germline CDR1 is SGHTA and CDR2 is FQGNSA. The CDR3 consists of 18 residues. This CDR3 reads CASSLDRLAGGRKETQYF. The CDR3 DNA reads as TGTGCCAGCAGCTTAGATCGGCTAGCGGGGGGGCGGAAGGAGACCCAGTACTTC.

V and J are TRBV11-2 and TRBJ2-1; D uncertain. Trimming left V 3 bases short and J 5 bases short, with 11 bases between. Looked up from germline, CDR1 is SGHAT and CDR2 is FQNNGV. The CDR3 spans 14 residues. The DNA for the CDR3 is TGTGCCAGCAGCTTCCAGGAGACTGACAATGAGCAGTTCTTC. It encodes CASSFQETDNEQFF. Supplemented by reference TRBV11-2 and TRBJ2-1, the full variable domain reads EAGVAQSPRYKIIEKRQSVAFWCNPISGHATLYWYQQILGQGPKLLIQFQNNGVVDDSQLPKDRFSAERLKGVDSTLKIQPAKLEDSAVYLCASSFQETDNEQFFGPGTRLTVL.

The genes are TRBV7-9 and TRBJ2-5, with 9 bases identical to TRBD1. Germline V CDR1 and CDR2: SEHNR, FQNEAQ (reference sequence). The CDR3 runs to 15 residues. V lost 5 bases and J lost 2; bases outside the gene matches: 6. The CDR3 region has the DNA TGTGCCAGCAGCCAGGGACAGGGTTTTCAAGAGACCCAGTACTTC. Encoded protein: CASSQGQGFQETQYF.

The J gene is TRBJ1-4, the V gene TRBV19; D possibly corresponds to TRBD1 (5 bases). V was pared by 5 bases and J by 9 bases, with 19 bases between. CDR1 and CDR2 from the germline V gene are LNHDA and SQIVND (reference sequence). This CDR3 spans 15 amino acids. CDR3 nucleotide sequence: TGTGCCAGTAGTTTAATTCAGGGTAACCGACAAAAACTGTTTTTT. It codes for CASSLIQGNRQKLFF.

The CDR3 DNA reads TGTGCCTGGAGTGTACATGGGAGCGTGAACACTGAAGCTTTCTTT. Translated, it gives CAWSVHGSVNTEAFF. The V call is TRBV30, the J call TRBJ1-1; D is unresolved. Germline loops: CDR1 GTSNPN, CDR2 SVGIG (reference sequence). The CDR3 is 15 residues long. V shed 0 bases and J shed 0 bases, with 11 bases lying between them.

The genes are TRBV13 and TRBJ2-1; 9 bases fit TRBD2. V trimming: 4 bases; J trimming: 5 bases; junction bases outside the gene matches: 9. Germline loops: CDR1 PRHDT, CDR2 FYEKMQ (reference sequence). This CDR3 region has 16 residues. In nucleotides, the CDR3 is TGTGCCAGCAGCTCCGCCGGGACTAGCTTCCACAATGAGCAGTTCTTC. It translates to CASSSAGTSFHNEQFF.

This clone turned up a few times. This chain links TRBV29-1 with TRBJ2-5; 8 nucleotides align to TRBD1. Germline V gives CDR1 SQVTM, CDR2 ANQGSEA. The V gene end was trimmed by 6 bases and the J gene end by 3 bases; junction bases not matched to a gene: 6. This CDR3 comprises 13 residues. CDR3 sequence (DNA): TGCAGCGTCGAACGGGACAGGAAAGAGACCCAGTACTTC. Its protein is CSVERDRKETQYF.

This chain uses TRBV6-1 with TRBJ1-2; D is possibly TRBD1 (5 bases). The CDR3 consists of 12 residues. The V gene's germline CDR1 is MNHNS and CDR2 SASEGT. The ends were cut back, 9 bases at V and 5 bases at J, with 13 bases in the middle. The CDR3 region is CASWDGWYGYTF. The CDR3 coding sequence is TGTGCCAGTTGGGACGGGTGGTATGGCTACACCTTC.